This T cell receptor beta chain was identified during a study of blood T cell repertoires in COVID-19. The age range of participants was 18 to 89 years, with residence in about two dozen US areas. Which cohort a participant joined came from the clinical history participants gave. Profiling relied on immunoSEQ multiplex PCR, and the TCRdb table lists in-frame clones only, not all of them. The sample has fewer than 400,000 clones, just under 90% seen once. This clone was seen a handful of times. Germline loops: CDR1 KGHSH, CDR2 LQKENI. The CDR3 is 14 amino acids. Between the trimmed V and J ends, which lost 6 bases and 1 base, there was a span of 12 bases.

Sequencing input: PBMCs or T cells enriched from blood (not recorded which). This TCR came from a woman in her forties or fifties who had recovered from COVID-19. The J gene is TRBJ1-1, the V gene TRBV18; D remains ambiguous. In DNA form, the CDR3 reads TGTGCCAGCTCGCCTGCAGCGAAGAACACTGAAGCTTTCTTT. Amino acids: CASSPAAKNTEAFF.